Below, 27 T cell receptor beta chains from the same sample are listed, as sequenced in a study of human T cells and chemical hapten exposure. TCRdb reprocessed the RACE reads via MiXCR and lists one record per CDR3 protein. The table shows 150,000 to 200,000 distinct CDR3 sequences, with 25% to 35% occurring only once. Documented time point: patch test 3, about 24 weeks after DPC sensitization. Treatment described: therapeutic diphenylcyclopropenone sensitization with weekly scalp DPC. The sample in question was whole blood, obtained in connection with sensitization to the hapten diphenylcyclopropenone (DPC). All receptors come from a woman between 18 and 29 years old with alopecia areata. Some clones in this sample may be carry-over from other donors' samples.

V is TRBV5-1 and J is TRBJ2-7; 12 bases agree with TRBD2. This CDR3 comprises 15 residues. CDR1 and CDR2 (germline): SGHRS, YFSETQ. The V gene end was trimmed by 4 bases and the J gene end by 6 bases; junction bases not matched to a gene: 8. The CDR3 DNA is TGCGCCAGCAGCGATAAGACTAGCGGGAGTTCCGAGCAGTACTTC. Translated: CASSDKTSGSSEQYF.

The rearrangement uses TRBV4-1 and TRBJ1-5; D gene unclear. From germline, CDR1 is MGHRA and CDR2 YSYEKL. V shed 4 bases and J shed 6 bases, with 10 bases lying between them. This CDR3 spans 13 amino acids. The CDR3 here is CASSPFVGQPQHF. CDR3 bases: TGCGCCAGCAGCCCCTTTGTAGGTCAGCCCCAGCATTTT.

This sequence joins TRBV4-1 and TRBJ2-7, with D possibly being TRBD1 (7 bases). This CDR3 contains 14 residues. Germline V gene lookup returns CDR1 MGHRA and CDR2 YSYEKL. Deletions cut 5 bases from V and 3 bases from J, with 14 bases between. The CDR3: CASSYRQGLYEQYF. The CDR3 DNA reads TGCGCCAGCAGCTACCGACAGGGACTCTACGAGCAGTACTTC.

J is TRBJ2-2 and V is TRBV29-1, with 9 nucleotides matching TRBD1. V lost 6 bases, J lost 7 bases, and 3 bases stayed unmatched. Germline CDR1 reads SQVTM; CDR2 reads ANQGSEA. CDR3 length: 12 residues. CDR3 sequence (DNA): TGCAGCGTGGACAGGGGCGGCGGGGAGCTGTTTTTT. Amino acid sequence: CSVDRGGGELFF.

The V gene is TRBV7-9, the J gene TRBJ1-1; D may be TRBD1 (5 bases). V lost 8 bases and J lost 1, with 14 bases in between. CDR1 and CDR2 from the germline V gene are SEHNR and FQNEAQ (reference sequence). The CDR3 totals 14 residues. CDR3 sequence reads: CASEGPRGNTEAFF. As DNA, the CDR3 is TGTGCCAGCGAGGGACCCCGAGGGAACACTGAAGCTTTCTTT.

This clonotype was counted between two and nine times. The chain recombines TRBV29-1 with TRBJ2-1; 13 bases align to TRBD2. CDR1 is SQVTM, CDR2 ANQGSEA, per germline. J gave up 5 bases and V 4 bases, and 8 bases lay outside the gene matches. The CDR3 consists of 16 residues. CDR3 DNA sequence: TGCAGCGTTGGGGGGACTAGCGGGAAACGGGACAATGAGCAGTTCTTC. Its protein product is CSVGGTSGKRDNEQFF.

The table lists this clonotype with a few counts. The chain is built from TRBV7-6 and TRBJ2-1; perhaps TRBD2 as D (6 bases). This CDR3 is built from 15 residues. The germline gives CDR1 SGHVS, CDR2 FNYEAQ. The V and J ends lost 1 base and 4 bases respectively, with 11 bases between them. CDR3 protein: CASSLGSSAYNEQFF. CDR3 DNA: TGTGCCAGCAGCTTAGGGTCTAGCGCTTACAATGAGCAGTTCTTC.

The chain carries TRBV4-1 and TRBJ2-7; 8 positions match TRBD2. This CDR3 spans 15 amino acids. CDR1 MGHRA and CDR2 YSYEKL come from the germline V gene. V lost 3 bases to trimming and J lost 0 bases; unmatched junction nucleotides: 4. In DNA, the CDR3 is TGCGCCAGCAGCCATCGAGCGGGGGACTCCTACGAGCAGTACTTC. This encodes CASSHRAGDSYEQYF.

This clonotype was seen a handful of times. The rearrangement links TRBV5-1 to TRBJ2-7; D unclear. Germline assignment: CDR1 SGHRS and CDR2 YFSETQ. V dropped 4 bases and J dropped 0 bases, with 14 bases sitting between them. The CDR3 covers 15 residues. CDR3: CASSTDRPSSYEQYF. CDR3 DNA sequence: TGCGCCAGCAGCACCGACCGGCCCTCCTCCTACGAGCAGTACTTC.

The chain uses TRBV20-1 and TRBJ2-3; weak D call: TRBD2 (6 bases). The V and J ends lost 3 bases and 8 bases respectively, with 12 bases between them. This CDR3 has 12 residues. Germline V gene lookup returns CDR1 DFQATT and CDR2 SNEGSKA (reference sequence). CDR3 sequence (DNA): TGCAGTGCTAGTTCCGGGGGAGGTACGCAGTATTTT. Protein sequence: CSASSGGGTQYF.

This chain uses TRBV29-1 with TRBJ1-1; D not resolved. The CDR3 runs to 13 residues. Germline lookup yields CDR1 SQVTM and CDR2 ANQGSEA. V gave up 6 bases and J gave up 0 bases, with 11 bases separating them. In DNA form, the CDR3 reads TGCAGCGTGGGGTTGAGGGTGAACACTGAAGCTTTCTTT. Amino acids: CSVGLRVNTEAFF. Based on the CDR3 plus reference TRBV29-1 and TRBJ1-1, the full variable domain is SAVISQKPSRDICQRGTSLTIQCQVDSQVTMMFWYRQQPGQSLTLIATANQGSEATYESGFVIDKFPISRPNLTFSTLTVSNMSPEDSSIYLCSVGLRVNTEAFFGQGTRLTVV.

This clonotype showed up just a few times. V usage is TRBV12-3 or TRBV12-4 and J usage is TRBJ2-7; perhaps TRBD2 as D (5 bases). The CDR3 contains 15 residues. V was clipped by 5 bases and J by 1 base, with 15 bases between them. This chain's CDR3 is CASSTRDGVSYEQYF. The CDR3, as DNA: TGTGCCAGCAGTACCCGGGATGGGGTATCCTACGAGCAGTACTTC.

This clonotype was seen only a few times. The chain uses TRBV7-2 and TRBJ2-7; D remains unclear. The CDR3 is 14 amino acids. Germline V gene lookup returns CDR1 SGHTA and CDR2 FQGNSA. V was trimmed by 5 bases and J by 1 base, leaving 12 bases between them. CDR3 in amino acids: CASSASHVSYEQYF. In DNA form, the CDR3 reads TGTGCCAGCAGCGCCTCTCATGTTTCCTACGAGCAGTACTTC.

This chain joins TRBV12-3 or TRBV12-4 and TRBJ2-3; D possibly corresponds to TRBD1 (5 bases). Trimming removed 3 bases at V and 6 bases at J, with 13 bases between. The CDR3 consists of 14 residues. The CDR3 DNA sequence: TGTGCCAGCAGTTTCGCACTTCAGGGCGATACGCAGTATTTT. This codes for CASSFALQGDTQYF.

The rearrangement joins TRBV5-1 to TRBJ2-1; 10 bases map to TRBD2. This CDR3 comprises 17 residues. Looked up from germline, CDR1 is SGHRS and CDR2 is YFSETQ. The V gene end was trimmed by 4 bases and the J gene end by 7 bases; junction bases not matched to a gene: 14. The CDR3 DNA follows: TGCGCCAGCAGCCGTAAGCCTTCTAGCGGGAGTTGGAATGAGCAGTTCTTC. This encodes CASSRKPSSGSWNEQFF.

DNA for the CDR3: TGTGCCAGCAGCCCCCGCGCCCGGGGTATCAGCGGGTCTGAAAAACTGTTTTTT. Protein sequence: CASSPRARGISGSEKLFF. J is TRBJ1-4 and V is TRBV9, with unresolved D. Germline assignment: CDR1 SGDLS and CDR2 YYNGEE. V was shortened by 4 bases and J by 7 bases, with 26 bases between the two germline ends. CDR3 length equals 18 residues. Based on the CDR3 plus reference TRBV9 and TRBJ1-4, the full variable domain is DSGVTQTPKHLITATGQRVTLRCSPRSGDLSVYWYQQSLDQGLQFLIQYYNGEERAKGNILERFSAQQFPDLHSELNLSSLELGDSALYFCASSPRARGISGSEKLFFGSGTQLSVL.

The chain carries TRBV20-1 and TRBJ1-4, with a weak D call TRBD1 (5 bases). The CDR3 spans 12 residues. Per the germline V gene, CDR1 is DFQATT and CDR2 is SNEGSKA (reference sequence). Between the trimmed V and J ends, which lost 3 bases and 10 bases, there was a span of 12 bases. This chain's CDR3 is CSARSRVAKLFF. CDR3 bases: TGCAGTGCTAGGTCCAGGGTGGCAAAACTGTTTTTT.

The CDR3 sequence: CASSQEPPPGSEQYF. CDR3 DNA sequence: TGCGCCAGCAGCCAAGAACCCCCTCCCGGGAGCGAGCAGTACTTC. The rearrangement uses TRBV4-1 and TRBJ2-7; weak D call: TRBD2 (6 bases). V was pared by 0 bases and J by 6 bases, with 15 bases between. The CDR3 extends over 15 amino acids. The germline gives CDR1 MGHRA, CDR2 YSYEKL.

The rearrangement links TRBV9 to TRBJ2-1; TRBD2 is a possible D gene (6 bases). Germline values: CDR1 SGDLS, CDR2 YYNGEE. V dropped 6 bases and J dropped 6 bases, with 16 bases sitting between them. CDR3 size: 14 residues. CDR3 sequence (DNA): TGTGCCAGCACTCTAAGGGAGGCGGGCAATGAGCAGTTCTTC. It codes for CASTLREAGNEQFF.

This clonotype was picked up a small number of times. CDR3 in DNA: TGCGCCAGCAGTGAACCTTACACCGGGGAGCTGTTTTTT. Amino acids: CASSEPYTGELFF. The chain recombines TRBV10-2 with TRBJ2-2; D is unclear. In germline, CDR1 is WSHSY, CDR2 SAAADI. CDR3 length: 13 residues. V was pared by 3 bases and J by 3 bases, with 5 bases between.

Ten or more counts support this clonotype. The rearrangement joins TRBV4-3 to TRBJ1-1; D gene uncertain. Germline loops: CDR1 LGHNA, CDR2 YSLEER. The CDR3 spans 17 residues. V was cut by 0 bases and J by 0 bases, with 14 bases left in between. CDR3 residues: CASSQDVLRPLNTEAFF. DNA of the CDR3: TGCGCCAGCAGCCAAGATGTTTTACGGCCGTTGAACACTGAAGCTTTCTTT.

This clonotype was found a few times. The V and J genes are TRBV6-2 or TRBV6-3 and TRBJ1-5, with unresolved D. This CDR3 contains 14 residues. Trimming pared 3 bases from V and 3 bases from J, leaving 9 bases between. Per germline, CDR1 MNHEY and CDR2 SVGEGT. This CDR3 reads CASSYLRNNQPQHF. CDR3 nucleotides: TGTGCCAGCAGTTATCTACGGAACAATCAGCCCCAGCATTTT.

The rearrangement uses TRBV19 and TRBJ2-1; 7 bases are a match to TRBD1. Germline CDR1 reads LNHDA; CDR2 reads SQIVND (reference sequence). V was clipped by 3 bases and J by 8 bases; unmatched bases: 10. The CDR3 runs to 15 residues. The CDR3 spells CASSMTWERGHEQFF. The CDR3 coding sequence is TGTGCCAGTAGTATGACGTGGGAAAGGGGGCATGAGCAGTTCTTC.

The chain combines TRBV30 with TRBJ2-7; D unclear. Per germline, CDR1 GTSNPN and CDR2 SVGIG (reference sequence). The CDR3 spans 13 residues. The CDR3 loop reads CAARKTLSYEQYF. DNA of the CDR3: TGTGCTGCTAGGAAAACCCTCTCCTACGAGCAGTACTTC.

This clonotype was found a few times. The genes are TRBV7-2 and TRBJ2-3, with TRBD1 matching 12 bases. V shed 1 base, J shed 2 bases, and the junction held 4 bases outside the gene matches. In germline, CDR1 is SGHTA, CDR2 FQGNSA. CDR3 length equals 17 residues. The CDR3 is CASSLVGTGGPTDTQYF. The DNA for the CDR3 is TGTGCCAGCAGCTTAGTGGGGACAGGGGGCCCCACAGATACGCAGTATTTT.

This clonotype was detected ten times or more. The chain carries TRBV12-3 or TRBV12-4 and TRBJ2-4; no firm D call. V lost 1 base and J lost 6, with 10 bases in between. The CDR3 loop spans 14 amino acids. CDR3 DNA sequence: TGTGCCAGCAGTTTAGGCATAGGTCCAAACATTCAGTACTTC. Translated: CASSLGIGPNIQYF.

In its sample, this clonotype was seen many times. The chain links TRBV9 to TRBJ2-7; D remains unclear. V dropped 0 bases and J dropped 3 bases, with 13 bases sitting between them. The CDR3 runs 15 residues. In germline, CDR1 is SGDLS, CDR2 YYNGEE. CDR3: CASSVDPTSYYEQYF. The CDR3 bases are TGTGCCAGCAGCGTAGACCCAACAAGCTACTACGAGCAGTACTTC. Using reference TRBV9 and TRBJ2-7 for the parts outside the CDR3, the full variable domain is DSGVTQTPKHLITATGQRVTLRCSPRSGDLSVYWYQQSLDQGLQFLIQYYNGEERAKGNILERFSAQQFPDLHSELNLSSLELGDSALYFCASSVDPTSYYEQYFGPGTRLTVT.